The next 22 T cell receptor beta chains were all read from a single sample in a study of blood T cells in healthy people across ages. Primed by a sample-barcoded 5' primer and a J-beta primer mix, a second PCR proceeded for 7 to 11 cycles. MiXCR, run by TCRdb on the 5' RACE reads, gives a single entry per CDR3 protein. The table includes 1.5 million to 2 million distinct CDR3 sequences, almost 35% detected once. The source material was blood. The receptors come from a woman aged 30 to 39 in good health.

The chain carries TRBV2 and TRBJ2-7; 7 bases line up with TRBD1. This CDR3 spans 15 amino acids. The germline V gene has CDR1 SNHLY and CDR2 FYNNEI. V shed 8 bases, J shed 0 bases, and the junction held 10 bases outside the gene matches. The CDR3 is CASLVQGLNSYEQYF. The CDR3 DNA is TGTGCCAGCTTAGTACAGGGGCTAAACTCCTACGAGCAGTACTTC.

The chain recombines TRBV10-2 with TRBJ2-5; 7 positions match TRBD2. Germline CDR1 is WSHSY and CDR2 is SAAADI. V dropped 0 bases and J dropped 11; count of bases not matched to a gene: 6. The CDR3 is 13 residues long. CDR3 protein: CASSESDGREQYF. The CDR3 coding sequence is TGCGCCAGCAGTGAGTCTGACGGGCGGGAGCAGTACTTC.

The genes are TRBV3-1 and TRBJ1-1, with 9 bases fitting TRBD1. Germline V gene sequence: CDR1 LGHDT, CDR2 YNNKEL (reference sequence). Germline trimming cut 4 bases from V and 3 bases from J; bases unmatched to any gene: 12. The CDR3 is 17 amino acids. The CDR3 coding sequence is TGTGCCAGCAGCCTTCGACAGGGGGTTATGGTGGACACTGAAGCTTTCTTT. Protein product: CASSLRQGVMVDTEAFF. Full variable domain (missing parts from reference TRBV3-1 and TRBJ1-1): DTAVSQTPKYLVTQMGNDKSIKCEQNLGHDTMYWYKQDSKKFLKIMFSYNNKELIINETVPNRFSPKSPDKAHLNLHINSLELGDSAVYFCASSLRQGVMVDTEAFFGQGTRLTVV.

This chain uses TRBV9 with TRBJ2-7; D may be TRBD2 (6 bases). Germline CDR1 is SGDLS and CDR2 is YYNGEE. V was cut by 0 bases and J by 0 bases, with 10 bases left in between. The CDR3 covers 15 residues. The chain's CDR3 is CASSVVPGSSYEQYF. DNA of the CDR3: TGTGCCAGCAGCGTAGTCCCCGGGAGCTCCTACGAGCAGTACTTC.

The CDR3 loop reads CASSVDWSGFRTDTQYF. Here the CDR3 DNA reads TGTGCCAGCAGCGTAGATTGGTCAGGGTTTCGCACAGATACGCAGTATTTT. This chain connects TRBV9 to TRBJ2-3; TRBD1 might be the D (5 bases). Per the germline V gene, CDR1 is SGDLS and CDR2 is YYNGEE. The CDR3 spans 17 residues. V was pared by 0 bases and J by 1 base, with 15 bases between.

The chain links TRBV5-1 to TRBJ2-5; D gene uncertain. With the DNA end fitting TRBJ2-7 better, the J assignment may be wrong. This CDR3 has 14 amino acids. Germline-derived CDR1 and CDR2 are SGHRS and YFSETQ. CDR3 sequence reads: CASSLGNPGGEQYF. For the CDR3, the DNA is TGCGCCAGCAGCTTGGGAAACCCAGGCGGCGAGCAGTACTTC.

The CDR3 DNA reads as TGCGCCAGCAGCTTGTTTCTACAGTCCCAAGAGACCCAGTACTTC. It specifies CASSLFLQSQETQYF. The gene calls are TRBV5-1 and TRBJ2-5; D unclear. The CDR3 extends over 15 amino acids. The V gene lost 1 base and the J gene lost 1 base, with 11 bases spanning the gap. Germline V gives CDR1 SGHRS, CDR2 YFSETQ. The full variable domain, rest sourced from reference TRBV5-1 and TRBJ2-5, is KAGVTQTPRYLIKTRGQQVTLSCSPISGHRSVSWYQQTPGQGLQFLFEYFSETQRNKGNFPGRFSGRQFSNSRSEMNVSTLELGDSALYLCASSLFLQSQETQYFGPGTRLLVL.

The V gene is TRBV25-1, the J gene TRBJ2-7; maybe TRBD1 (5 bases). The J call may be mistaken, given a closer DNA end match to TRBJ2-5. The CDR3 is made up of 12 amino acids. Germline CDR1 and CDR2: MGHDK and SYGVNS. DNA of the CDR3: TGTGCCAGCAGCCAGGGCTTTGAGACCCAGTACTTC. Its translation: CASSQGFETQYF.

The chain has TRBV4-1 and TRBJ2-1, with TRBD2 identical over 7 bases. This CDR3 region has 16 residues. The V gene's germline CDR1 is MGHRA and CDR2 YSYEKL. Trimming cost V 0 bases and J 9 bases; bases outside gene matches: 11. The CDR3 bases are TGCGCCAGCAGCCAAGACCGCGGGAGCCCCCCTAGTGAGCAGTTCTTC. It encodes CASSQDRGSPPSEQFF.

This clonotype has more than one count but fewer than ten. CDR3 loop: CASSSGHYGNQPQHF. DNA for the CDR3: TGTGCCAGCAGCTCGGGACACTACGGTAATCAGCCCCAGCATTTT. The J gene is TRBJ1-5, the V gene TRBV7-8, with a weak D call TRBD1 (6 bases). The germline CDR1 and CDR2 sequences are SGHVS and FQNEAQ. This CDR3 region has 15 residues. The V end was cut by 4 bases, the J end by 4 bases, with 14 bases between.

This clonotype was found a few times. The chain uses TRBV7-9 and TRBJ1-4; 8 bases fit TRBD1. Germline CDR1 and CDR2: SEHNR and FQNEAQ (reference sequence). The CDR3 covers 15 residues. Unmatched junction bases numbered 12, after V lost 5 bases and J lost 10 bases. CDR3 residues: CASSAPSGGLGKLFF. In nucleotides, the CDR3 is TGTGCCAGCAGCGCTCCCTCAGGGGGCTTGGGAAAACTGTTTTTT.

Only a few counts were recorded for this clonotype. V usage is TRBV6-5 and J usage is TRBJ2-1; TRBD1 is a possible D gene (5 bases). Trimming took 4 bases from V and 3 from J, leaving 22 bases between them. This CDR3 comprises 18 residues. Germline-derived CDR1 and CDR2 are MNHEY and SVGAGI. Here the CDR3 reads CASSSTTLDSLNYNEQFF. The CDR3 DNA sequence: TGTGCCAGCAGTTCCACGACCCTAGACAGCCTAAACTACAATGAGCAGTTCTTC.

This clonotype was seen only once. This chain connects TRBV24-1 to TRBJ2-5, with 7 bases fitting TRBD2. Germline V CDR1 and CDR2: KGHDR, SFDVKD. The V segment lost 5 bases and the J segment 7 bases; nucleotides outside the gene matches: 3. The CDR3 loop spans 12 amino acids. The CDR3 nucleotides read TGTGCCACCAGTGGTACGGGGGGGACCCAGTACTTC. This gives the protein CATSGTGGTQYF.

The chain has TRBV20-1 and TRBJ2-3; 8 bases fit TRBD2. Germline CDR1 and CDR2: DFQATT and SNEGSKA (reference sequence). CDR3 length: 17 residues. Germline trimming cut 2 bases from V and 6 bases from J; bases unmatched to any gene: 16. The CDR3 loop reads CSARRPEAGGPVDTQYF. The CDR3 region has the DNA TGCAGTGCTAGACGCCCAGAGGCGGGGGGACCAGTTGATACGCAGTATTTT.

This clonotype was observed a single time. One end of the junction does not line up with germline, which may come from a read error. As DNA, the CDR3 is TGTGCCAACAGTCCCAACAGGGGGCGCTGGGCTAACTATGGCTACACCTTC. It translates to CANSPNRGRWANYGYTF. The chain links TRBV6-6 to TRBJ1-2; 9 bases map to TRBD1. The germline gives CDR1 MNHNY, CDR2 SVGAGI (reference sequence). CDR3 length equals 17 residues.

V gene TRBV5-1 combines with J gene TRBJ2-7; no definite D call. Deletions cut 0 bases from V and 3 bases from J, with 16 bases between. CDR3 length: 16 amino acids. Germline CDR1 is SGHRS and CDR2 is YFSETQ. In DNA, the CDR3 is TGCGCCAGCAGCTTGGGCGGTGTGTGGACCCACTACGAGCAGTACTTC. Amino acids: CASSLGGVWTHYEQYF. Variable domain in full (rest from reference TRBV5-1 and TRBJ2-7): KAGVTQTPRYLIKTRGQQVTLSCSPISGHRSVSWYQQTPGQGLQFLFEYFSETQRNKGNFPGRFSGRQFSNSRSEMNVSTLELGDSALYLCASSLGGVWTHYEQYFGPGTRLTVT.

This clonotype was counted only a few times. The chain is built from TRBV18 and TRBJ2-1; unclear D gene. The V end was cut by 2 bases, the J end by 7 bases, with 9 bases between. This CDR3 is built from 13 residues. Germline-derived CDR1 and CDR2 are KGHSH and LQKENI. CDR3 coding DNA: TGTGCCAGCTCACCAGCGGTGGAGAATGAGCAGTTCTTC. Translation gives CASSPAVENEQFF.

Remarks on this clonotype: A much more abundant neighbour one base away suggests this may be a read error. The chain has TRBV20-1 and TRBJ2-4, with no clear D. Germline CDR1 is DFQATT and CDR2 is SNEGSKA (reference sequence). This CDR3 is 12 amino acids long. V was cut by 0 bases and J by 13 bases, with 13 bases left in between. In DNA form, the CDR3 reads TGCAGTGCTAGAGAATCGGGCTACAAGCAGTACTTC. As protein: CSARESGYKQYF.

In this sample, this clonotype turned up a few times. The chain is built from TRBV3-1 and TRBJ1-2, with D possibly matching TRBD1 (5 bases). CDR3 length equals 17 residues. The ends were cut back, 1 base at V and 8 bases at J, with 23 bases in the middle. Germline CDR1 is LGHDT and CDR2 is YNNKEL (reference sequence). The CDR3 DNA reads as TGTGCCAGCAGCCAAGGCCTGAGCCGGGACCGTGAGTTCGGCTACACCTTC. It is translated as CASSQGLSRDREFGYTF.

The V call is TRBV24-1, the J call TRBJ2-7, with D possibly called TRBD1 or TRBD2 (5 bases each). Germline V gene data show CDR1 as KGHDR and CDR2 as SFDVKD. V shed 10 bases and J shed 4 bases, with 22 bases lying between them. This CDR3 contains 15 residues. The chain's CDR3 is CATEGEAGRGYEQYF. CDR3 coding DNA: TGTGCCACAGAGGGCGAGGCAGGGAGAGGATACGAGCAGTACTTC.

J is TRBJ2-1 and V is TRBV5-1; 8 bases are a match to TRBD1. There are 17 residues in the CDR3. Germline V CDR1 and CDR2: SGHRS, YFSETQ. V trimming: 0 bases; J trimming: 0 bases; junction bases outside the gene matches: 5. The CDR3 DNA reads TGCGCCAGCAGCTTGGACGCCGGGACAGGCTCCTACAATGAGCAGTTCTTC. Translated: CASSLDAGTGSYNEQFF.

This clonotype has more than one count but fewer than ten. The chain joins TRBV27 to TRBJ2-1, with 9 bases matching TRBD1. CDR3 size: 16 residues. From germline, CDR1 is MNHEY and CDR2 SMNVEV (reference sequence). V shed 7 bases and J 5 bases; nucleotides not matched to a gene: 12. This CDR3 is CASMKRGQGFNNEQFF. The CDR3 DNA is TGTGCCAGCATGAAGCGGGGACAGGGATTTAACAATGAGCAGTTCTTC.